These 25 T cell receptor beta chains came from one sample sequenced in a study of T cell responses to AZD1222 COVID-19 vaccine. The method was immunoSEQ multiplex PCR; TCRdb's version includes in-frame clones alone and lacks a portion of them. The sample includes 95,000 to 100,000 clones, roughly 90% of them seen just once. The sequencing used peripheral blood, collected on day 0 of AZD1222 vaccination. These receptor sequences come from an adult in good health.

The chain uses TRBV7-9 and TRBJ2-1; no clear D gene. The CDR3 spans 15 residues. In germline, CDR1 is SEHNR, CDR2 FQNEAQ (reference sequence). V lost 5 bases to trimming and J lost 2 bases, with 13 bases between them. The CDR3, as DNA: TGTGCCAGCAGCCCCCGCTCAATGACCTACAATGAGCAGTTCTTC. It codes for CASSPRSMTYNEQFF.

V usage is TRBV7-9 and J usage is TRBJ2-5, with D perhaps matching TRBD1 (5 bases). The CDR3 consists of 13 residues. V lost 4 bases to trimming and J lost 5 bases, with 11 bases between them. The germline CDR1 and CDR2 sequences are SEHNR and FQNEAQ (reference sequence). The CDR3 DNA sequence: TGTGCCAGCAGCTATATTAGGGGCGAGACCCAGTACTTC. Its protein product is CASSYIRGETQYF.

V usage is TRBV28 and J usage is TRBJ1-5; tentative D call: TRBD1 (5 bases). V was clipped by 5 bases and J by 4 bases, with 15 bases between them. This CDR3 spans 15 amino acids. Germline V gene lookup returns CDR1 MDHEN and CDR2 SYDVKM. The CDR3 is CASSDGGWRNQPQHF. The DNA of the CDR3 is TGTGCCAGCAGTGATGGGGGATGGAGGAATCAGCCCCAGCATTTT.

This rearrangement joins TRBV7-9 to TRBJ1-2, with D hard to call. Between the trimmed V and J ends, which lost 1 base and 4 bases, there was a span of 4 bases. The CDR3 has 12 amino acids. Germline CDR1 is SEHNR and CDR2 is FQNEAQ (reference sequence). The CDR3 loop reads CASSLDLYGYTF. CDR3 DNA sequence: TGTGCCAGCAGCTTAGACCTCTATGGCTACACCTTC.

The chain is built from TRBV9 and TRBJ2-7; D not resolved. Trimming removed 3 bases from V and 5 bases from J, with 6 bases in between. CDR1 SGDLS and CDR2 YYNGEE come from the germline V gene. The CDR3 length is 11 residues. CDR3 residues: CASSAGDEQYF. The CDR3 DNA follows: TGTGCCAGCAGCGCGGGTGACGAGCAGTACTTC.

This rearrangement joins TRBV27 to TRBJ1-2; D possibly corresponds to TRBD1 (5 bases). The CDR3 consists of 12 residues. Germline V CDR1 and CDR2: MNHEY, SMNVEV (reference sequence). V lost 6 bases, J lost 4 bases, and 9 bases lay in between. CDR3 residues: CASSRDGYGYTF. CDR3 DNA sequence: TGTGCCAGCAGCAGGGATGGCTATGGCTACACCTTC.

The gene calls are TRBV2 and TRBJ2-5; D is uncertain. The CDR3 extends over 14 amino acids. Trimming pared 4 bases from V and 2 bases from J, leaving 11 bases between. Germline lookup yields CDR1 SNHLY and CDR2 FYNNEI. The chain's CDR3 is CASSGNPPQETQYF. The DNA for the CDR3 is TGTGCCAGCAGTGGCAATCCCCCGCAAGAGACCCAGTACTTC.

This clone came up once. This chain joins TRBV3-1 (or the pseudogene TRBV3-2) and TRBJ1-1, with D perhaps TRBD1 (6 bases). The CDR3 spans 12 residues. Germline V gene sequence: CDR1 LGHDT, CDR2 YNNKEL (reference sequence). V shed 6 bases and J shed 5 bases, with 10 bases lying between them. In DNA, the CDR3 is TGTGCCAGCAGGGGGGGCGGGACTGAAGCTTTCTTT. It codes for CASRGGGTEAFF.

The chain carries TRBV11-3 and TRBJ2-1; possibly TRBD1 for D (6 bases). This CDR3 spans 16 amino acids. Trimming pared 5 bases from V and 10 bases from J, leaving 24 bases between. The germline V gene encodes CDR1 SGHNT and CDR2 YENEEA. CDR3 in DNA: TGTGCCAGCAGCCCAGGGGTAGGGGCCGGCCTGGACGAGCAGTTCTTC. Translating it yields CASSPGVGAGLDEQFF.

J is TRBJ2-7 and V is TRBV6-5; D is unclear. This CDR3 has 11 residues. Germline V gene data show CDR1 as MNHEY and CDR2 as SVGAGI. V was shortened by 6 bases and J by 6 bases, with 9 bases between the two germline ends. The CDR3 region is CASSPFREQYF. CDR3 DNA sequence: TGTGCCAGCAGCCCCTTTCGCGAGCAGTACTTC.

The chain has TRBV5-4 and TRBJ2-3; TRBD1 aligns across 7 bases. Germline lookup yields CDR1 SGHNT and CDR2 YYREEE (reference sequence). J lost 1 base, V lost 0 bases, and 8 bases had no gene match. The CDR3 length is 17 residues. CDR3 amino acids: CASSLGGTVGGTDTQYF. Here the CDR3 DNA reads TGTGCCAGCAGCTTGGGGGGGACAGTTGGCGGCACAGATACGCAGTATTTT.

This rearrangement joins TRBV3-1 (or the pseudogene TRBV3-2) to TRBJ1-5; a weak D match, TRBD1 (6 bases). Germline V gene sequence: CDR1 LGHDT, CDR2 YNNKEL (reference sequence). The CDR3 has 15 amino acids. Trimming left V 2 bases short and J 7 bases short, with 15 bases between. CDR3 DNA sequence: TGTGCCAGCAGCCAATTTTCAGGGGCTGGACAGCCCCAGCATTTT. It encodes CASSQFSGAGQPQHF.

V and J are TRBV5-1 and TRBJ2-3; 10 nucleotides agree with TRBD2. Germline V gene data show CDR1 as SGHRS and CDR2 as YFSETQ. Unmatched junction bases numbered 13, after V lost 3 bases and J lost 6 bases. There are 17 residues in the CDR3. CDR3 sequence: CASSWGLAGAMWDTQYF. The DNA for the CDR3 is TGCGCCAGCAGCTGGGGGCTAGCGGGAGCCATGTGGGATACGCAGTATTTT.

This chain connects TRBV7-2 to TRBJ1-2; D is undetermined. The CDR3 runs to 16 residues. The V gene's germline CDR1 is SGHTA and CDR2 FQGNSA. With 7 bases removed from V and 2 bases from J, the gap between germline ends came to 20 bases. The CDR3 protein is CASTLEVRTGNYGYTF. In DNA, the CDR3 is TGTGCCAGCACCCTAGAAGTACGGACGGGAAACTATGGCTACACCTTC.

This clone appeared a single time. V and J are TRBV5-1 and TRBJ1-1; D might be TRBD1 (5 bases). CDR1 SGHRS and CDR2 YFSETQ come from the germline V gene. V gave up 4 bases and J gave up 1 base, with 20 bases separating them. This CDR3 is built from 17 residues. The CDR3 bases are TGCGCCAGCAGCGCCTTAAAGCTCCGGGGCGGGAACACTGAAGCTTTCTTT. Translation: CASSALKLRGGNTEAFF.

This chain connects TRBV5-1 to TRBJ1-1, with a tentative D call TRBD1 (5 bases). The CDR3 covers 14 residues. Germline CDR1 is SGHRS and CDR2 is YFSETQ. V lost 7 bases, J lost 4 bases, and 17 bases lay in between. As DNA, the CDR3 is TGCGCCAGCCGGACCCTTTTCGGGGCCACTGAAGCTTTCTTT. It codes for CASRTLFGATEAFF.

CDR3 DNA sequence: TGCGCCAGCAGCCCCAACCCCAGGGGGATTGTAGCAGATACGCAGTATTTT. Protein sequence: CASSPNPRGIVADTQYF. The rearrangement uses TRBV10-1 and TRBJ2-3, with 7 positions matching TRBD1. From germline, CDR1 is WNHNN and CDR2 SYGVQD (reference sequence). The CDR3 spans 17 residues. Losses at the gene ends were 6 bases for V and 4 bases for J; bases not matched to a gene: 16.

This rearrangement joins TRBV28 to TRBJ2-7; D unresolved. The CDR3 runs 13 residues. Trimming removed 5 bases from V and 2 bases from J, with 10 bases in between. Per germline, CDR1 MDHEN and CDR2 SYDVKM. DNA of the CDR3: TGTGCCAGCAGTCGAAGTGCTACCTACGAGCAGTACTTC. The encoded protein is CASSRSATYEQYF.

This chain uses TRBV27 with TRBJ1-1; 8 bases are a match to TRBD1. The CDR3 sequence is 15 residues long. Losses at the gene ends were 2 bases for V and 2 bases for J; bases not matched to a gene: 4. The germline CDR1 and CDR2 sequences are MNHEY and SMNVEV (reference sequence). This CDR3 reads CASSLGDRINTEAFF. Here the CDR3 DNA reads TGTGCCAGCAGTTTAGGGGACAGGATTAACACTGAAGCTTTCTTT.

The V and J genes are TRBV5-1 and TRBJ1-4; D unclear. The CDR3 contains 14 residues. The V end was cut by 0 bases, the J end by 6 bases, with 9 bases between. Germline CDR1 SGHRS, CDR2 YFSETQ. In DNA, the CDR3 is TGCGCCAGCAGCTTGGGACGAAGGGATGAAAAACTGTTTTTT. Translation: CASSLGRRDEKLFF.

CDR3 nucleotides: TGTGCCAGTAGTATAGTCGGGGTGTCCACTGAAGCTTTCTTT. Its translation: CASSIVGVSTEAFF. This chain connects TRBV19 to TRBJ1-1; no firm D call. Germline V gene data show CDR1 as LNHDA and CDR2 as SQIVND (reference sequence). This CDR3 is built from 14 residues. Trimming removed 1 base at V and 4 bases at J, with 10 bases between.

The chain recombines TRBV3-1 (or the pseudogene TRBV3-2) with TRBJ1-6; possibly TRBD1 for D (6 bases). Germline V gene sequence: CDR1 LGHDT, CDR2 YNNKEL (reference sequence). The V end lost 4 bases, the J end lost 9 bases, and 13 bases lay between the germline ends. The CDR3 totals 14 residues. The CDR3 coding sequence is TGTGCCAGCAGCCTCCGGGGAGGGGGTTCACCCCTCCACTTT. Its protein is CASSLRGGGSPLHF.

The V and J genes are TRBV10-1 and TRBJ2-3; maybe TRBD2 (5 bases). V was cut by 0 bases and J by 2 bases, with 9 bases left in between. Per germline, CDR1 WNHNN and CDR2 SYGVQD (reference sequence). This CDR3 comprises 15 residues. The CDR3 loop is CASSESGAVTDTQYF. CDR3 DNA sequence: TGCGCCAGCAGTGAGTCCGGAGCGGTCACAGATACGCAGTATTTT.

Only a few counts were recorded for this clone. This sequence joins TRBV30 and TRBJ1-6; D is unclear. The CDR3 is 17 residues long. Per germline, CDR1 GTSNPN and CDR2 SVGIG (reference sequence). The germline V and J ends were trimmed by 1 base and 0 bases, with 13 bases remaining between them. CDR3 nucleotide sequence: TGTGCCTGGAGTGAAAAAGTGCGGAGCTCCTATAATTCACCCCTCCACTTT. Translation gives CAWSEKVRSSYNSPLHF.

The J gene is TRBJ1-1, the V gene TRBV5-1; D gene uncertain. Deletions cut 2 bases from V and 0 bases from J, with 11 bases between. This CDR3 is built from 15 residues. Germline CDR1 and CDR2: SGHRS and YFSETQ. The CDR3 region has the DNA TGCGCCAGCAGCTTACACCGTCAAGTGAACACTGAAGCTTTCTTT. Translated: CASSLHRQVNTEAFF.